These 21 T cell receptor beta chains share one sample of origin, sequenced in a study of blood T cell repertoires in COVID-19. Measured with immunoSEQ multiplex PCR; TCRdb has only the in-frame clones, and not every one. The sample shows about 250,000 clones, about 88% of them seen only once. The sequencing sample was made of PBMCs or T cells enriched from blood (not recorded which). Receptors were obtained from a woman aged 45 to 65 who had recovered from COVID-19.

This clone was detected a few times. The V gene is TRBV19, the J gene TRBJ2-1; TRBD2 is a possible D gene (6 bases). CDR3 length equals 16 residues. V lost 7 bases and J lost 1, with 17 bases in between. The germline V gene encodes CDR1 LNHDA and CDR2 SQIVND (reference sequence). The CDR3 DNA follows: TGTGCCAGTACCACTCTAGGAGGGCGGTCCTACAATGAGCAGTTCTTC. It is translated as CASTTLGGRSYNEQFF.

The J gene is TRBJ2-2, the V gene TRBV5-1; 13 positions match TRBD2. Germline CDR1 is SGHRS and CDR2 is YFSETQ. Germline trimming cut 4 bases from V and 9 bases from J; bases unmatched to any gene: 9. This CDR3 has 16 amino acids. The CDR3 region is CASSELLAGGPRELFF. The CDR3 bases are TGCGCCAGCAGCGAACTACTAGCGGGAGGGCCTCGGGAGCTGTTTTTT. The full variable domain, rest sourced from reference TRBV5-1 and TRBJ2-2, is KAGVTQTPRYLIKTRGQQVTLSCSPISGHRSVSWYQQTPGQGLQFLFEYFSETQRNKGNFPGRFSGRQFSNSRSEMNVSTLELGDSALYLCASSELLAGGPRELFFGEGSRLTVL.

This clone was counted between two and nine times. V gene TRBV20-1 combines with J gene TRBJ2-1; 10 bases are a match to TRBD1. Trimming cost V 3 bases and J 4 bases; bases outside gene matches: 3. Germline CDR1 DFQATT, CDR2 SNEGSKA (reference sequence). The CDR3 contains 14 residues. The CDR3 sequence is CSASEGQGYNEQFF. The CDR3 coding sequence is TGCAGTGCTAGTGAGGGACAGGGGTACAATGAGCAGTTCTTC.

This rearrangement joins TRBV27 to TRBJ2-7, with 7 bases that match TRBD2. J was trimmed by 0 bases and V by 4 bases; bases with no gene match: 6. CDR1 is MNHEY and CDR2 is SMNVEV in the germline V gene (reference sequence). The CDR3 length is 15 residues. The chain's CDR3 is CASSYMGGASYEQYF. For the CDR3, the DNA is TGTGCCAGCAGTTATATGGGAGGGGCCTCCTACGAGCAGTACTTC.

V is TRBV18 and J is TRBJ1-1, with a possible D match to TRBD1 (5 bases). V was cut by 4 bases and J by 4 bases, with 19 bases left in between. The CDR3 consists of 16 residues. Germline CDR1 is KGHSH and CDR2 is LQKENI. The DNA for the CDR3 is TGTGCCAGCTCACATGGAGCACAGGCCGCCGCCACTGAAGCTTTCTTT. This gives the protein CASSHGAQAAATEAFF. The full variable domain, its missing parts supplied by reference TRBV18 and TRBJ1-1, is NAGVMQNPRHLVRRRGQEARLRCSPMKGHSHVYWYRQLPEEGLKFMVYLQKENIIDESGMPKERFSAEFPKEGPSILRIQQVVRGDSAAYFCASSHGAQAAATEAFFGQGTRLTVV.

The J gene is TRBJ2-1, the V gene TRBV18, with D hard to call. CDR1 and CDR2 from the germline V gene are KGHSH and LQKENI. The CDR3 spans 15 residues. V was clipped by 2 bases and J by 5 bases, with 13 bases between them. CDR3 DNA sequence: TGTGCCAGCTCACCAGTAACAGTGCGCAACAATGAGCAGTTCTTC. Translation: CASSPVTVRNNEQFF.

This sequence joins TRBV6-2 or TRBV6-3 and TRBJ2-7; 7 bases line up with TRBD1. Trimming at V came to 2 bases and at J to 3 bases, leaving 7 bases not matched to a gene. The CDR3 covers 15 residues. Germline CDR1 MNHEY, CDR2 SVGEGT. The chain's CDR3 is CASSYRDRSFYEQYF. The CDR3 nucleotides are TGTGCCAGCAGTTACCGGGACAGAAGTTTCTACGAGCAGTACTTC.

The chain recombines TRBV29-1 with TRBJ1-6; D is undetermined. Trimming removed 4 bases from V and 6 bases from J, with 10 bases in between. The CDR3 is 13 amino acids. Germline V gene data show CDR1 as SQVTM and CDR2 as ANQGSEA. The DNA for the CDR3 is TGCAGCGTTGTGGACGGAGGTAATTCACCCCTCCACTTT. Translated: CSVVDGGNSPLHF.

This chain connects TRBV19 to TRBJ2-1, with 8 bases fitting TRBD2. The CDR3 has 15 residues. Germline V CDR1 and CDR2: LNHDA, SQIVND (reference sequence). The trim removed 3 bases at V and 5 bases at J, leaving 6 bases unmatched. CDR3 protein: CASSIIAGKDNEQFF. The DNA for the CDR3 is TGTGCCAGTAGTATCATAGCGGGGAAAGACAATGAGCAGTTCTTC. The variable domain in full, completed from reference TRBV19 and TRBJ2-1, reads DGGITQSPKYLFRKEGQNVTLSCEQNLNHDAMYWYRQDPGQGLRLIYYSQIVNDFQKGDIAEGYSVSREKKESFPLTVTSAQKNPTAFYLCASSIIAGKDNEQFFGPGTRLTVL.

This sequence joins TRBV30 and TRBJ1-1, with D perhaps TRBD1 (5 bases). The germline gives CDR1 GTSNPN, CDR2 SVGIG (reference sequence). The CDR3 is 13 residues long. V dropped 4 bases and J dropped 0 bases, with 9 bases sitting between them. The CDR3 region is CAWTDSLNTEAFF. The DNA of the CDR3 is TGTGCCTGGACAGACAGTTTGAACACTGAAGCTTTCTTT.

V gene TRBV21-1 combines with J gene TRBJ2-5; the table's D call TRBD2 went unverified against the DNA. TRBV21-1 is classified as a pseudogene. The CDR3 length is 17 residues. The CDR3 sequence is CASSKALRRDLWETQYF. The CDR3 DNA reads as TGTGCCAGCAGCAAAGCGCTGAGGAGGGATCTTTGGGAGACCCAGTACTTC.

As to this clone: The sample has other DNA sequences that encode this CDR3 too. The chain employs TRBV28 and TRBJ1-5; no clear D gene. The V and J ends lost 8 bases and 2 bases respectively, with 7 bases between them. Germline V gene sequence: CDR1 MDHEN, CDR2 SYDVKM. The CDR3 is made up of 12 amino acids. The CDR3 spells CASRGGNQPQHF. The CDR3 nucleotides are TGTGCCAGCCGCGGTGGCAATCAGCCCCAGCATTTT.

The CDR3 loop reads CASSQALGNQPQHF. The DNA for the CDR3 is TGTGCCAGCAGCCAAGCTCTAGGCAATCAGCCCCAGCATTTT. The chain is built from TRBV16 and TRBJ1-5; D is ambiguous. Germline V lookup: CDR1 KGHSY, CDR2 FQNENV. V shed 2 bases and J shed 2 bases, with 7 bases lying between them. CDR3 length: 14 residues.

The chain links TRBV11-2 to TRBJ2-7, with TRBD1 matching over 9 bases. The CDR3 covers 13 residues. Germline-derived CDR1 and CDR2 are SGHAT and FQNNGV. Trimming took 3 bases from V and 4 from J; bases not matched to a gene: 1. CDR3 DNA: TGTGCCAGCAGCTTGACAGGGGGATACGAGCAGTACTTC. It is translated as CASSLTGGYEQYF. The full variable domain, rest sourced from reference TRBV11-2 and TRBJ2-7, is EAGVAQSPRYKIIEKRQSVAFWCNPISGHATLYWYQQILGQGPKLLIQFQNNGVVDDSQLPKDRFSAERLKGVDSTLKIQPAKLEDSAVYLCASSLTGGYEQYFGPGTRLTVT.

The chain employs TRBV6-5 and TRBJ1-1; D uncertain. Trimming cost V 6 bases and J 5 bases, with 13 bases left between them. This CDR3 region has 13 residues. Looked up from germline, CDR1 is MNHEY and CDR2 is SVGAGI. CDR3 sequence: CASSANLETEAFF. The CDR3 bases are TGTGCCAGCAGCGCGAATCTTGAAACTGAAGCTTTCTTT.

The chain couples TRBV27 to TRBJ2-7; 10 bases align to TRBD2. Germline CDR1 reads MNHEY; CDR2 reads SMNVEV (reference sequence). The J segment lost 6 bases and the V segment lost 0 bases, leaving 2 bases of the junction unmatched. The CDR3 contains 14 residues. The chain's CDR3 is CASSLSASGSEQYF. DNA for the CDR3: TGTGCCAGCAGTTTATCGGCTAGCGGGAGCGAGCAGTACTTC.

The chain uses TRBV7-2 and TRBJ2-7, with 7 bases aligning to TRBD2. V shed 1 base and J 7 bases; nucleotides not matched to a gene: 10. CDR1 SGHTA and CDR2 FQGNSA come from the germline V gene. The length of the CDR3 is 15 residues. CDR3 sequence reads: CASSLDGGGVREQYF. The CDR3 bases are TGTGCCAGCAGCTTAGATGGTGGGGGGGTAAGGGAGCAGTACTTC.

The rearrangement links TRBV27 to TRBJ2-2; TRBD2 aligns across 10 bases. Losses at the gene ends were 3 bases for V and 0 bases for J; bases not matched to a gene: 7. There are 18 residues in the CDR3. Germline V gene sequence: CDR1 MNHEY, CDR2 SMNVEV (reference sequence). The CDR3 loop is CASSLGVAGGPNTGELFF. As DNA, the CDR3 is TGTGCCAGCAGTTTGGGAGTAGCGGGGGGACCGAACACCGGGGAGCTGTTTTTT.

The gene calls are TRBV5-4 and TRBJ2-1; TRBD2 matches at 11 bases. CDR1 and CDR2 (germline): SGHNT, YYREEE (reference sequence). Losses at the gene ends were 6 bases for V and 2 bases for J; bases not matched to a gene: 16. The CDR3 contains 19 residues. CDR3 coding DNA: TGTGCCAGCACTATGGGTGGGGTTAGCGGGAGGGGTACCTACAATGAGCAGTTCTTC. Amino acids: CASTMGGVSGRGTYNEQFF. The full variable domain, its missing parts supplied by reference TRBV5-4 and TRBJ2-1, is ETGVTQSPTHLIKTRGQQVTLRCSSQSGHNTVSWYQQALGQGPQFIFQYYREEENGRGNFPPRFSGLQFPNYSSELNVNALELDDSALYLCASTMGGVSGRGTYNEQFFGPGTRLTVL.

This chain uses TRBV7-8 with TRBJ1-4; D gene ambiguous. Trimming removed 0 bases at V and 0 bases at J, with 5 bases between. Germline CDR1 SGHVS, CDR2 FQNEAQ. The CDR3 runs to 15 residues. The DNA for the CDR3 is TGTGCCAGCAGCTTAGCGACAACAACTAATGAAAAACTGTTTTTT. Its translation is CASSLATTTNEKLFF. Complete variable domain (other parts from reference TRBV7-8 and TRBJ1-4): GAGVSQSPRYKVAKRGQDVALRCDPISGHVSLFWYQQALGQGPEFLTYFQNEAQLDKSGLPSDRFFAERPEGSVSTLKIQRTQQEDSAVYLCASSLATTTNEKLFFGSGTQLSVL.

V and J are TRBV19 and TRBJ2-1; a weak D match, TRBD2 (7 bases). CDR1 and CDR2 (germline): LNHDA, SQIVND (reference sequence). V was clipped by 3 bases and J by 5 bases, with 14 bases between them. The CDR3 sequence is 15 residues long. CDR3 region: CASSMRGRINNEQFF. CDR3 DNA: TGTGCCAGTAGTATGCGGGGGCGAATAAACAATGAGCAGTTCTTC.